These 13 T cell receptor beta chains were all obtained from the same sample, sequenced in a study of blood T cell repertoires in COVID-19. Some clones are missing from TCRdb's copy, which holds only in-frame ones; the method was immunoSEQ multiplex PCR. This sample has tens of thousands of clones, with about 90% found just once. Sequenced input: peripheral blood. The receptors were sampled from a man in his sixties with acute or convalescent COVID-19.

This chain connects TRBV19 to TRBJ1-5; 9 nucleotides align to TRBD1. CDR3 length equals 12 residues. With V trimmed by 7 bases and J by 9 bases, 4 bases remained unmatched. Germline V gene sequence: CDR1 LNHDA, CDR2 SQIVND (reference sequence). CDR3 sequence: CASKGQGGPQHF. The CDR3 bases are TGTGCCAGTAAGGGACAGGGCGGGCCCCAGCATTTT.

The chain carries TRBV19 and TRBJ1-5; 8 bases match TRBD1. CDR3 length equals 15 residues. Germline CDR1 LNHDA, CDR2 SQIVND (reference sequence). J gave up 4 bases and V 6 bases, and 8 bases lay outside the gene matches. This CDR3 reads CASSRRGQGNQPQHF. The CDR3 DNA reads as TGTGCCAGTAGCCGAAGAGGACAGGGAAATCAGCCCCAGCATTTT.

The chain links TRBV5-6 to TRBJ2-1, with TRBD2 matching 12 bases. CDR1 is SGHDT and CDR2 is YYEEEE in the germline V gene. V lost 4 bases to trimming and J lost 4 bases; unmatched junction nucleotides: 6. This CDR3 has 16 amino acids. The CDR3, as DNA: TGTGCCAGCAGCGGTCTAGCGGGGGGGCGTTACAATGAGCAGTTCTTC. It yields the protein CASSGLAGGRYNEQFF.

The chain recombines TRBV7-2 with TRBJ2-1; 8 nucleotides match TRBD2. The CDR3 runs to 13 residues. CDR1 is SGHTA and CDR2 is FQGNSA in the germline V gene. V trimming: 6 bases; J trimming: 7 bases; junction bases outside the gene matches: 5. CDR3 sequence reads: CASRGLGGNEQFF. The DNA of the CDR3 is TGTGCCAGCAGGGGACTAGGAGGGAATGAGCAGTTCTTC.

In DNA, the CDR3 is TGCGCCAGCAGCTTGGCCTCGGGGGTCGGAAGCGTAGGCACTGAAGCTTTCTTT. It yields the protein CASSLASGVGSVGTEAFF. This chain links TRBV5-1 with TRBJ1-1; D possibly corresponds to TRBD1 (5 bases). The V gene lost 0 bases and the J gene lost 4 bases, with 22 bases spanning the gap. The CDR3 covers 18 residues. The germline V gene encodes CDR1 SGHRS and CDR2 YFSETQ. Looking up the rest from reference TRBV5-1 and TRBJ1-1 gives the full variable domain: KAGVTQTPRYLIKTRGQQVTLSCSPISGHRSVSWYQQTPGQGLQFLFEYFSETQRNKGNFPGRFSGRQFSNSRSEMNVSTLELGDSALYLCASSLASGVGSVGTEAFFGQGTRLTVV.

The chain employs TRBV29-1 and TRBJ1-6; 9 bases fit TRBD1. Germline V CDR1 and CDR2: SQVTM, ANQGSEA. The CDR3 is 14 residues long. V was clipped by 7 bases and J by 7 bases; unmatched bases: 8. DNA for the CDR3: TGCAGCGCCAAGGGGACAGGGAACAATTCACCCCTCCACTTT. This encodes CSAKGTGNNSPLHF.

The rearrangement joins TRBV2 to TRBJ2-2; 11 nucleotides match TRBD1. With V trimmed by 7 bases and J by 7 bases, 8 bases remained unmatched. In germline, CDR1 is SNHLY, CDR2 FYNNEI. CDR3 length: 15 amino acids. The CDR3 DNA is TGTGCCAGCAACGCGGACAGGGGGCGTCACGGGGAGCTGTTTTTT. Encoded protein: CASNADRGRHGELFF.

The chain carries TRBV30 and TRBJ2-7, with unresolved D. V lost 1 base and J 6 bases, leaving 7 bases between the germline ends. The CDR3 sequence is 11 residues long. Germline assignment: CDR1 GTSNPN and CDR2 SVGIG (reference sequence). The CDR3 DNA reads as TGTGCCTGGAGTGCGTGGGCCGAGCAGTACTTC. Translating it yields CAWSAWAEQYF.

The chain recombines TRBV6-2 or TRBV6-3 with TRBJ1-6; tentatively, D is TRBD1 (6 bases). Trimming cost V 4 bases and J 4 bases, with 8 bases left between them. From germline, CDR1 is MNHEY and CDR2 SVGEGT. The CDR3 totals 14 residues. In DNA form, the CDR3 reads TGTGCCAGCAGTTCGGGACAATATAATTCACCCCTCCACTTT. This translates into CASSSGQYNSPLHF.

The DNA of the CDR3 is TGTGCCAGCAGCCCTCGGCGGGCTTCCTACGAGCAGTACTTC. It specifies CASSPRRASYEQYF. The chain uses TRBV7-2 and TRBJ2-7; the D gene is possibly TRBD2 (5 bases). The CDR3 is made up of 14 amino acids. Trimming left V 5 bases short and J 1 base short, with 12 bases between. Germline CDR1 SGHTA, CDR2 FQGNSA. The full variable domain, completed using reference TRBV7-2 and TRBJ2-7, is GAGVSQSPSNKVTEKGKDVELRCDPISGHTALYWYRQSLGQGLEFLIYFQGNSAPDKSGLPSDRFSAERTGGSVSTLTIQRTQQEDSAVYLCASSPRRASYEQYFGPGTRLTVT.

V is TRBV9 and J is TRBJ2-5; 8 bases are shared with TRBD2. Germline V gene data show CDR1 as SGDLS and CDR2 as YYNGEE. Trimming cost V 4 bases and J 3 bases; bases outside gene matches: 5. The CDR3 totals 14 residues. CDR3 residues: CASSTQLAEETQYF. CDR3 nucleotides: TGTGCCAGCAGCACTCAACTAGCGGAAGAGACCCAGTACTTC. The whole variable domain, filled in from reference TRBV9 and TRBJ2-5, reads DSGVTQTPKHLITATGQRVTLRCSPRSGDLSVYWYQQSLDQGLQFLIQYYNGEERAKGNILERFSAQQFPDLHSELNLSSLELGDSALYFCASSTQLAEETQYFGPGTRLLVL.

The V gene is TRBV6-2 or TRBV6-3, the J gene TRBJ2-3; TRBD2 matches at 11 bases. This CDR3 is 16 amino acids long. V gave up 2 bases and J gave up 0 bases; unmatched junction bases: 1. CDR1 MNHEY and CDR2 SVGEGT come from the germline V gene. This chain's CDR3 is CASSYGTSGSTDTQYF. The CDR3 DNA reads TGTGCCAGCAGTTACGGGACTAGCGGTAGCACAGATACGCAGTATTTT.

This chain uses TRBV5-1 with TRBJ2-7; D remains ambiguous. This CDR3 is 12 amino acids long. The V gene's germline CDR1 is SGHRS and CDR2 YFSETQ. V lost 4 bases, J lost 2 bases, and 7 bases lay in between. The CDR3 region has the DNA TGCGCCAGCAGCGGCAATACCTACGAGCAGTACTTC. Encoded protein: CASSGNTYEQYF.